The rows below give T cell receptor beta chains drawn from one sample of a study of cytomegalovirus exposure and HLA in healthy donors. Assay: immunoSEQ multiplex PCR; the TCRdb copy retains only in-frame clones and omits some. The data show 200,000 to 250,000 clones, and the top ten clones hold roughly 1.2%. Sample: PBMCs. The receptors shown here come from a girl aged 2 to 10 in good health and CMV-seropositive. The CDR3 runs from the conserved cysteine through the conserved F or W. D genes are given only for firm matches.

D,V,CDR3
NA,TRBV11-2,CASSLSEVVSGYEQYF
NA,TRBV27,CASGGLINYGYTF
NA,TRBV7-2,CASSLEQGPDTQYF
NA,TRBV19,CASTDYTTGTNEKLFF
NA,TRBV7-9,CASSLITGNEQYF
NA,TRBV7-2,CASTTERGSSSYNEQFF
NA,TRBV9,CASSVGSTGGYTF
TRBD2,TRBV6-1,CASSEGFAGVTDEQFF
TRBD1,TRBV7-9,CASSPDRGGNYGYTF
NA,TRBV28,CASSHGGTEAFF
TRBD2,TRBV7-9,CASSSKTSGIYEQYF
TRBD1,TRBV6-5,CASRFTGVSYNEQFF
TRBD2,TRBV29-1,CSVEGEAGGSTGELFF
TRBD2,TRBV27,CASSLGTRGNNEQFF
TRBD1,TRBV18,CASSPLGQYNEQFF
TRBD2,TRBV7-2,CASSGGLEQFYEQYF
TRBD1,TRBV6-1,CASSETMTGSQPQHF